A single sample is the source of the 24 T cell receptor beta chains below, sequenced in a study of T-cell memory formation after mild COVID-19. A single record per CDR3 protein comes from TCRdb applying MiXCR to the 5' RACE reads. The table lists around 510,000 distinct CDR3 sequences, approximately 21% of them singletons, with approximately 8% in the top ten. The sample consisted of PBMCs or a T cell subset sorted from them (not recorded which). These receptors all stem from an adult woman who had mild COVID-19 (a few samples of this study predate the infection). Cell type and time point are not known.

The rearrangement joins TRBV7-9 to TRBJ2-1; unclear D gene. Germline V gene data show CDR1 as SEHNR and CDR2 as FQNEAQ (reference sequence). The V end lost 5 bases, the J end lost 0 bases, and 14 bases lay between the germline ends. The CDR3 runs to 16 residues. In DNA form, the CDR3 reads TGTGCCAGCAGCGGGAATTCTGCGGCCTCCTACAATGAGCAGTTCTTC. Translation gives CASSGNSAASYNEQFF. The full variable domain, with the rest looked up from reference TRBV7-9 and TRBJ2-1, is DTGVSQNPRHKITKRGQNVTFRCDPISEHNRLYWYRQTLGQGPEFLTYFQNEAQLEKSRLLSDRFSAERPKGSFSTLEIQRTEQGDSAMYLCASSGNSAASYNEQFFGPGTRLTVL.

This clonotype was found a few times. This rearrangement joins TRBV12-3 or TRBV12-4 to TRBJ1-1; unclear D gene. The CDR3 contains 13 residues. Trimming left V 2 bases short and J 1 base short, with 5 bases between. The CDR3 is CASSLYQNTEAFF. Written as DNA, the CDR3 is TGTGCCAGCAGTTTATACCAGAACACTGAAGCTTTCTTT.

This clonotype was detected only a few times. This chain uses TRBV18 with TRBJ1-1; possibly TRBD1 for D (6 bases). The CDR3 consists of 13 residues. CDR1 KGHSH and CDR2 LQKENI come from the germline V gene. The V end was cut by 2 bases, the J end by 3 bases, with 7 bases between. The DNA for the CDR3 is TGTGCCAGCTCACCAAACAGGGACACTGAAGCTTTCTTT. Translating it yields CASSPNRDTEAFF.

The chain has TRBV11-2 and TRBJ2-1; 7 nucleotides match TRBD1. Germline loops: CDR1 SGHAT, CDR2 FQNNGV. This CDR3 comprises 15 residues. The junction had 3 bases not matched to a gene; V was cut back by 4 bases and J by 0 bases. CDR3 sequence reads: CASSSRTGSYNEQFF. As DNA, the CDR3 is TGTGCCAGCAGCTCCCGGACAGGCTCCTACAATGAGCAGTTCTTC.

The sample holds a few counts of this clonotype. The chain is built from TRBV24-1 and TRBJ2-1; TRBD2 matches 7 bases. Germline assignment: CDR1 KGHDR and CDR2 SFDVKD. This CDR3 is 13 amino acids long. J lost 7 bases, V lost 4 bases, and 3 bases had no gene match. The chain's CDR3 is CATSDLGGNEQFF. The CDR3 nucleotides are TGTGCCACCAGTGACCTGGGGGGGAATGAGCAGTTCTTC.

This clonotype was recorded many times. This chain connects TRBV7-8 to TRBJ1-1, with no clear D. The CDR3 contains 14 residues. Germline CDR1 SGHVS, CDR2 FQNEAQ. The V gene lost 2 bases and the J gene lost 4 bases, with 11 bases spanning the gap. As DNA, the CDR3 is TGTGCCAGCAGCTTACGGGTAGGGAGCACTGAAGCTTTCTTT. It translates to CASSLRVGSTEAFF.

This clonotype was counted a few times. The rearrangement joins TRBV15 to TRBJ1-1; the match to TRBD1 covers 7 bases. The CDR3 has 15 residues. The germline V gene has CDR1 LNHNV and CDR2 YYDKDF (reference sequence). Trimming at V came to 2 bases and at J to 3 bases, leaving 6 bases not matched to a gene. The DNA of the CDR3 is TGTGCCACCAGCAGACTAGGGGGCTACGACACTGAAGCTTTCTTT. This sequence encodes CATSRLGGYDTEAFF.

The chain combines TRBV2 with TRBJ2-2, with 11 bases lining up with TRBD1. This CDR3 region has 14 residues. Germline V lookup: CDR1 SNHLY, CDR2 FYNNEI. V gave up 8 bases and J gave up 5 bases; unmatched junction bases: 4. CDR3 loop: CASGDRGRTGELFF. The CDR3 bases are TGTGCCAGCGGGGACAGGGGGAGAACCGGGGAGCTGTTTTTT.

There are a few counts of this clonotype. The CDR3 here is CASSLILDSSSGANVLTF. CDR3 sequence (DNA): TGTGCCAGCAGCTTAATCTTGGACAGTAGCTCTGGGGCCAACGTCCTGACTTTC. This sequence joins TRBV7-8 and TRBJ2-6; a weak D match, TRBD1 (6 bases). The germline V gene has CDR1 SGHVS and CDR2 FQNEAQ. V gave up 2 bases and J gave up 0 bases, with 14 bases separating them. The CDR3 consists of 18 residues. Drawing the rest from reference TRBV7-8 and TRBJ2-6, the complete variable domain is GAGVSQSPRYKVAKRGQDVALRCDPISGHVSLFWYQQALGQGPEFLTYFQNEAQLDKSGLPSDRFFAERPEGSVSTLKIQRTQQEDSAVYLCASSLILDSSSGANVLTFGAGSRLTVL.

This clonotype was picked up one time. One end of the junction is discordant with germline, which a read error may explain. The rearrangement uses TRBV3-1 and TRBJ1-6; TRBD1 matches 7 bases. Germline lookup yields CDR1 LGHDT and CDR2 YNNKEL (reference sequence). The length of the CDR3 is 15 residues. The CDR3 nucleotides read TGTGCCAGCAGCCTCGGGACAGCCCTCAATTCACCCATCCACTTT. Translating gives CASSLGTALNSPIHF.

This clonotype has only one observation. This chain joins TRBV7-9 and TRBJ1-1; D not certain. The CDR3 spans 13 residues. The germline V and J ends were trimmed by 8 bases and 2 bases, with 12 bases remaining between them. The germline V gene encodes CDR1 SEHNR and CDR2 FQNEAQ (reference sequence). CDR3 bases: TGTGCCAGCGGGGAGGGTCTAAACACTGAAGCTTTCTTT. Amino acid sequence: CASGEGLNTEAFF.

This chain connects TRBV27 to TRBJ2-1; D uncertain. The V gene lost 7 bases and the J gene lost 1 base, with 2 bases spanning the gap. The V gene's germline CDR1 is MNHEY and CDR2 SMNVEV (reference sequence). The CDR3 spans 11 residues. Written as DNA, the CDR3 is TGTGCCAGCATGTCCTACAATGAGCAGTTCTTC. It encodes CASMSYNEQFF.

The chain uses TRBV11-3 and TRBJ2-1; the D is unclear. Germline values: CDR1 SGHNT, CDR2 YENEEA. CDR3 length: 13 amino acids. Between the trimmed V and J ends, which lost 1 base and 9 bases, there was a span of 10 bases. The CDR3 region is CASSLGVTTEQFF. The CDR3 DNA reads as TGTGCCAGCAGCTTAGGGGTAACTACTGAGCAGTTCTTC.

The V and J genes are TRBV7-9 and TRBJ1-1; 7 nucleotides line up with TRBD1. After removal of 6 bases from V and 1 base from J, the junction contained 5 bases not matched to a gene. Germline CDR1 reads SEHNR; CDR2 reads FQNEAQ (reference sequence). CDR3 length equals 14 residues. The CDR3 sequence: CASRATGANTEAFF. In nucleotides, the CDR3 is TGTGCCAGCAGAGCTACAGGGGCGAACACTGAAGCTTTCTTT.

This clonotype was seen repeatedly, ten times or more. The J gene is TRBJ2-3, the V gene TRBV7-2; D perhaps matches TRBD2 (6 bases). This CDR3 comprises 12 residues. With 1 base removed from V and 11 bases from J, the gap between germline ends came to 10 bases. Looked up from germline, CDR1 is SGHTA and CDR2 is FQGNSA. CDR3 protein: CASSLVGLEQYF. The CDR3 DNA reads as TGTGCCAGCAGCTTAGTGGGACTGGAGCAGTATTTT.

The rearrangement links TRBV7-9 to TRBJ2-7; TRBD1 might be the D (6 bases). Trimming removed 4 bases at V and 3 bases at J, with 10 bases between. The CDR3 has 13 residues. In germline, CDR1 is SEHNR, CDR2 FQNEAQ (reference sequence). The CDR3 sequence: CASSYGQYYEQYF. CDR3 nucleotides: TGTGCCAGCAGCTATGGACAGTACTACGAGCAGTACTTC.

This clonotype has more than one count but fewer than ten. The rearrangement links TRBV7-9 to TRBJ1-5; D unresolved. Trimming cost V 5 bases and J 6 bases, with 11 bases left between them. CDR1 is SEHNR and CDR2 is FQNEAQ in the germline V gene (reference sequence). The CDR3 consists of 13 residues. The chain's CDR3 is CASSPGASQPQHF. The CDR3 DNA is TGTGCCAGCAGCCCAGGCGCAAGTCAGCCCCAGCATTTT.

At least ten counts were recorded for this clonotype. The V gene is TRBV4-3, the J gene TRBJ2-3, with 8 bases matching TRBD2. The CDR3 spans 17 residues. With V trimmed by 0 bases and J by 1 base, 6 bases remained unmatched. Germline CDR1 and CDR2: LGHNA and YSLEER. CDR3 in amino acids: CASSQDVAGWGTDTQYF. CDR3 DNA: TGCGCCAGCAGCCAAGACGTAGCGGGGTGGGGCACAGATACGCAGTATTTT.

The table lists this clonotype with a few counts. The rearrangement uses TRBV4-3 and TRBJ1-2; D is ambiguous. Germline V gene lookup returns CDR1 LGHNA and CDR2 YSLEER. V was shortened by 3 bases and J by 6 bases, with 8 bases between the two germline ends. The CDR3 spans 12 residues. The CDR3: CASSQEGHGYTF. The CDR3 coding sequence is TGCGCCAGCAGCCAGGAAGGCCATGGCTACACCTTC.

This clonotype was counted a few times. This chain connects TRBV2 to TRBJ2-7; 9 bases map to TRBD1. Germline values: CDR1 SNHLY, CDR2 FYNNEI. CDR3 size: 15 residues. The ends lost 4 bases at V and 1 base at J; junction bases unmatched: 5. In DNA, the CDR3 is TGTGCCAGCAGTGCACAGGGGGCGCGTTCCTACGAGCAGTACTTC. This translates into CASSAQGARSYEQYF.

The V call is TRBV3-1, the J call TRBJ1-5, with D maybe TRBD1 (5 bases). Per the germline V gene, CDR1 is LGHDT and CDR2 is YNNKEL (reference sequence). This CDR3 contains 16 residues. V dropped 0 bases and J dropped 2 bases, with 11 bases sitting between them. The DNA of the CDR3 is TGTGCCAGCAGCCAAGATGTAGGGGACGGCAATCAGCCCCAGCATTTT. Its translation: CASSQDVGDGNQPQHF.

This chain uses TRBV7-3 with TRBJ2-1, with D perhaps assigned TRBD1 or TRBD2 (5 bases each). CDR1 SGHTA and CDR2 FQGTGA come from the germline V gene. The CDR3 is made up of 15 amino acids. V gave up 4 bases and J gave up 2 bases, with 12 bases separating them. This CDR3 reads CASSSQGDPYNEQFF. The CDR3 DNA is TGTGCCAGCAGCTCTCAGGGAGACCCCTACAATGAGCAGTTCTTC. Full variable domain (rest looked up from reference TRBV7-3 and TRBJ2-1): GAGVSQTPSNKVTEKGKYVELRCDPISGHTALYWYRQSLGQGPEFLIYFQGTGAADDSGLPNDRFFAVRPEGSVSTLKIQRTERGDSAVYLCASSSQGDPYNEQFFGPGTRLTVL.

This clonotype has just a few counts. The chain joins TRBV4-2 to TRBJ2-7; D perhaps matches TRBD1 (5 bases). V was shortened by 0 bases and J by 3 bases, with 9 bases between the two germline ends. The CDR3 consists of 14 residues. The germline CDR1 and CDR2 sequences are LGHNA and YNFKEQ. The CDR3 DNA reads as TGTGCCAGCAGCCAAGAACAGGACCACTACGAGCAGTACTTC. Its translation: CASSQEQDHYEQYF.

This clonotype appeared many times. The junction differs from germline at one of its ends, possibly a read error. CDR3 amino acids: CASSLAASYEQYF. The CDR3 region has the DNA TGTGCTAGCAGCTTAGCGGCCTCCTACGAGCAGTACTTC. The V and J genes are TRBV12-3 or TRBV12-4 and TRBJ2-7, with a possible D match to TRBD2 (6 bases). This CDR3 comprises 13 residues.